These 6 T cell receptor beta chains came from one sample sequenced in a study of PD-1 blockade in classical Hodgkin lymphoma (dated by TCRdb to between 2020 and 2021). What the time point label conveys for this sample: cycle 1 day 1 (C1D1), immediately before nivolumab initiation. Relapse after autologous stem cell transplantation had occurred in all trial patients, and cohorts A, B and C were distinguished by prior brentuximab vedotin exposure. Library prep was done by the immunoSEQ multiplex PCR assay. This immuneACCESS table, as held by TCRdb, lists in-frame sequences with V and J called but not all clones. Of the missing ones, under half trace to an unresolved V gene in checked studies; the others have no known cause. The table for this sample lists 11,000 to 15,000 clones; 82% of them were counted only once. Around 4% of the sample goes to the ten largest clones. The sequencing here drew on peripheral blood mononuclear cells (PBMCs), taken at baseline. All receptors derive from a human donor with classical Hodgkin lymphoma.

Only a few counts were recorded for this clone. The genes are TRBV9 and TRBJ1-2; D is perhaps TRBD1 (5 bases). The CDR3 runs 14 residues. Trimming removed 4 bases from V and 10 bases from J, with 20 bases in between. The germline V gene has CDR1 SGDLS and CDR2 YYNGEE. CDR3 DNA sequence: TGTGCCAGCAGCACGGCTAAGGGGATTTCAACCTACACCTTC. Protein product: CASSTAKGISTYTF.

About this clone: The sample carries other DNA sequences with the same CDR3. V gene TRBV7-9 combines with J gene TRBJ1-2; D possibly corresponds to TRBD1 (6 bases). CDR3 length: 14 amino acids. Trimming stripped 6 bases from V and 8 bases from J, with 19 bases between. Germline V gene lookup returns CDR1 SEHNR and CDR2 FQNEAQ (reference sequence). The CDR3: CASSSGQPRGGYTF. CDR3 in DNA: TGTGCCAGCAGTTCTGGACAGCCTAGGGGAGGCTACACCTTC.

V usage is TRBV30 and J usage is TRBJ1-5, with no clear D. CDR3 length: 12 amino acids. Germline V gives CDR1 GTSNPN, CDR2 SVGIG (reference sequence). Trimming took 1 base from V and 5 from J, leaving 6 bases between them. CDR3: CAWSADYQPQHF. The CDR3 DNA is TGTGCCTGGAGTGCAGATTATCAGCCCCAGCATTTT.

The chain is built from TRBV28 and TRBJ1-3; no clear D. The CDR3 sequence is 15 residues long. Trimming took 3 bases from V and 0 from J, leaving 9 bases between them. Germline V gene data show CDR1 as MDHEN and CDR2 as SYDVKM. The CDR3 loop reads CASSFLSSSGNTIYF. The DNA of the CDR3 is TGTGCCAGCAGTTTTTTGTCCAGCTCTGGAAACACCATATATTTT.

This clone was recorded a few times. The chain employs TRBV30 and TRBJ1-2; tentative D call: TRBD1 (6 bases). Germline assignment: CDR1 GTSNPN and CDR2 SVGIG (reference sequence). The V and J ends lost 4 bases and 7 bases respectively, with 13 bases between them. This CDR3 has 12 residues. CDR3 protein: CAWKTRGSGYTF. For the CDR3, the DNA is TGTGCCTGGAAGACCAGGGGAAGTGGCTACACCTTC.

This clone was counted a few times. The CDR3 spells CASSSSEDRGPWTQYF. The CDR3 DNA reads TGTGCCAGCAGCTCCAGTGAGGACAGGGGACCTTGGACCCAGTACTTC. The V and J genes are TRBV5-4 and TRBJ2-5; 9 nucleotides match TRBD1. After removal of 3 bases from V and 7 bases from J, the junction contained 13 bases not matched to a gene. The CDR3 spans 16 residues. Germline V gene data show CDR1 as SGHNT and CDR2 as YYREEE (reference sequence).